This entry lists 26 T cell receptor beta chains sequenced from one sample in a study of response to subunit inactivated influenza vaccine. A single record per CDR3 protein comes from TCRdb applying MiXCR to the RT-PCR reads. The data contain hundreds of thousands of distinct CDR3 sequences, just over 20% of them singletons. The material was PBMCs from blood, obtained less than 22 months after vaccination. The receptors stem from a man between 50 and 69 years old who received an inactivated influenza vaccine.

V gene TRBV28 combines with J gene TRBJ2-1; maybe TRBD2 (5 bases). V was clipped by 6 bases and J by 4 bases, with 16 bases between them. The CDR3 is 15 residues long. Per germline, CDR1 MDHEN and CDR2 SYDVKM. The CDR3 region is CASSFIASLYNEQFF. Here the CDR3 DNA reads TGTGCCAGCAGCTTCATAGCTAGCCTTTACAATGAGCAGTTCTTC.

The gene calls are TRBV4-3 and TRBJ2-2, with 11 nucleotides matching TRBD2. Germline lookup yields CDR1 LGHNA and CDR2 YSLEER. The trim removed 3 bases at V and 4 bases at J, leaving 7 bases unmatched. The CDR3 is 17 amino acids. CDR3 bases: TGCGCCAGCAGCCAGAGACTAGCGGGGACACGCACCGGGGAGCTGTTTTTT. Protein sequence: CASSQRLAGTRTGELFF.

In this sample, this clonotype turned up a few times. The chain employs TRBV3-1 and TRBJ1-1; D remains ambiguous. The CDR3 length is 15 residues. Trimming cost V 2 bases and J 0 bases, with 10 bases left between them. The V gene's germline CDR1 is LGHDT and CDR2 YNNKEL (reference sequence). DNA of the CDR3: TGTGCCAGCAGCCAAACTTGGGCAGTGAACACTGAAGCTTTCTTT. It yields the protein CASSQTWAVNTEAFF. Based on the CDR3 plus reference TRBV3-1 and TRBJ1-1, the full variable domain is DTAVSQTPKYLVTQMGNDKSIKCEQNLGHDTMYWYKQDSKKFLKIMFSYNNKELIINETVPNRFSPKSPDKAHLNLHINSLELGDSAVYFCASSQTWAVNTEAFFGQGTRLTVV.

This clonotype was detected only a few times. This chain links TRBV27 with TRBJ2-7; a possible D gene is TRBD2 (6 bases). Germline V gene data show CDR1 as MNHEY and CDR2 as SMNVEV (reference sequence). The V gene lost 3 bases and the J gene lost 1 base, with 16 bases spanning the gap. The CDR3 runs 16 residues. The CDR3 region has the DNA TGTGCCAGCAGTTTGGGTCGGCCCGCGGGATCCTACGAGCAGTACTTC. Its protein product is CASSLGRPAGSYEQYF.

The chain is built from TRBV5-6 and TRBJ2-4; 7 bases map to TRBD2. Germline V CDR1 and CDR2: SGHDT, YYEEEE. Unmatched junction bases numbered 2, after V lost 3 bases and J lost 5 bases. CDR3 length equals 13 residues. The CDR3 DNA sequence: TGTGCCAGCAGCTCGCTAGCGGAAAACATTCAGTACTTC. This translates into CASSSLAENIQYF.

V is TRBV30 and J is TRBJ1-1; 8 nucleotides align to TRBD1. J gave up 5 bases and V 3 bases, and 8 bases lay outside the gene matches. Germline V CDR1 and CDR2: GTSNPN, SVGIG (reference sequence). The length of the CDR3 is 14 residues. The DNA of the CDR3 is TGTGCCTGGAGCCATACAGGGGGTCGGACTGAAGCTTTCTTT. This codes for CAWSHTGGRTEAFF.

The rearrangement uses TRBV6-1 and TRBJ1-5; 8 bases match TRBD1. Germline V CDR1 and CDR2: MNHNS, SASEGT. Trimming removed 2 bases from V and 4 bases from J; junction bases left unmatched: 4. The CDR3 consists of 15 residues. CDR3 DNA sequence: TGTGCCAGCAGTGAAACAGGGGGGAGGAATCAGCCCCAGCATTTT. This translates into CASSETGGRNQPQHF.

The chain employs TRBV30 and TRBJ1-1; D uncertain. V lost 5 bases to trimming and J lost 6 bases, with 13 bases between them. Germline V gene sequence: CDR1 GTSNPN, CDR2 SVGIG (reference sequence). The CDR3 loop spans 12 amino acids. Here the CDR3 reads CAWAGGSSEAFF. The CDR3 nucleotides are TGTGCCTGGGCTGGTGGGTCCTCTGAAGCTTTCTTT.

The sample holds one count of this clonotype. J is TRBJ2-3 and V is TRBV20-1, with 9 positions matching TRBD1. CDR3 length: 16 residues. Per germline, CDR1 DFQATT and CDR2 SNEGSKA (reference sequence). After removal of 3 bases from V and 3 bases from J, the junction contained 10 bases not matched to a gene. CDR3 loop: CSASTVTGGVTDTQYF. The CDR3 region has the DNA TGCAGTGCTAGCACCGTTACAGGGGGCGTAACAGATACGCAGTATTTT.

About this clonotype: A read error may explain this, as a much larger clone is one base away. V and J are TRBV28 and TRBJ1-1, with TRBD1 identical over 9 bases. CDR1 MDHEN and CDR2 SYDVKM come from the germline V gene. CDR3 length: 14 residues. Trimming cost V 5 bases and J 1 base; bases outside gene matches: 2. This chain's CDR3 is CASSPDRGNTEAFF. Written as DNA, the CDR3 is TGTGCCAGCAGTCCGGACAGGGGGAACACTGAAGCTTTCTTT. Full variable domain (missing parts from reference TRBV28 and TRBJ1-1): DVKVTQSSRYLVKRTGEKVFLECVQDMDHENMFWYRQDPGLGLRLIYFSYDVKMKEKGDIPEGYSVSREKKERFSLILESASTNQTSMYLCASSPDRGNTEAFFGQGTRLTVV.

This sequence joins TRBV5-1 and TRBJ1-2, with D maybe TRBD1 (5 bases). Trimming pared 4 bases from V and 0 bases from J, leaving 16 bases between. Per the germline V gene, CDR1 is SGHRS and CDR2 is YFSETQ. This CDR3 is built from 16 residues. The CDR3 loop is CASSPAGTVSNYGYTF. CDR3 nucleotide sequence: TGCGCCAGCAGCCCTGCCGGGACCGTCTCTAACTATGGCTACACCTTC.

J is TRBJ1-1 and V is TRBV29-1; D might be TRBD1 (5 bases). Trimming took off 7 bases at V and 1 base at J, with 19 bases between the two ends. The CDR3 extends over 15 amino acids. Per germline, CDR1 SQVTM and CDR2 ANQGSEA. CDR3 amino acids: CSASLHSGPNTEAFF. CDR3 nucleotides: TGCAGCGCTTCCTTACACTCAGGGCCGAACACTGAAGCTTTCTTT.

This clonotype has a handful of counts. The chain carries TRBV10-3 and TRBJ1-1; 9 bases match TRBD1. V trimming: 6 bases; J trimming: 0 bases; junction bases outside the gene matches: 11. CDR3 length: 17 residues. The germline gives CDR1 ENHRY, CDR2 SYGVKD. The CDR3 DNA reads as TGTGCCATCAGCCGGTATCAGACAGGGGGTTTGAACACTGAAGCTTTCTTT. It encodes CAISRYQTGGLNTEAFF.

This clonotype has a handful of counts. The V and J genes are TRBV7-6 and TRBJ1-1, with unresolved D. The CDR3 is made up of 15 amino acids. Germline V lookup: CDR1 SGHVS, CDR2 FNYEAQ. Deletions cut 4 bases from V and 0 bases from J, with 12 bases between. CDR3 DNA: TGTGCCAGCAGCTCCCTAAGAGAGATGAACACTGAAGCTTTCTTT. Translation: CASSSLREMNTEAFF.

The rearrangement joins TRBV11-1 to TRBJ2-4; TRBD1 aligns across 10 bases. The CDR3 loop spans 14 amino acids. Per germline, CDR1 SGHAT and CDR2 FQDESV (reference sequence). V lost 3 bases to trimming and J lost 6 bases; unmatched junction nucleotides: 2. The CDR3 spells CASSFRTGGNIQYF. CDR3 nucleotides: TGTGCCAGCAGCTTTAGGACAGGGGGAAACATTCAGTACTTC.

The table lists this clonotype with a few counts. The gene calls are TRBV14 and TRBJ2-1; 7 bases are a match to TRBD2. This CDR3 has 19 amino acids. V gave up 4 bases and J gave up 4 bases; unmatched junction bases: 19. CDR1 and CDR2 (germline): SGHDN, FVKESK. The CDR3 spells CASSRYFSPSGPFYNEQFF. The CDR3 DNA reads TGTGCCAGCAGCCGCTACTTCTCCCCTAGCGGACCCTTTTACAATGAGCAGTTCTTC.

The table lists this clonotype with many counts. The chain couples TRBV14 to TRBJ1-1; no definite D call. V was pared by 5 bases and J by 1 base, with 8 bases between. The germline V gene has CDR1 SGHDN and CDR2 FVKESK. There are 13 residues in the CDR3. The CDR3 here is CASSWTKNTEAFF. CDR3 DNA: TGTGCCAGCAGCTGGACCAAGAACACTGAAGCTTTCTTT.

This clonotype was detected only a few times. The rearrangement links TRBV12-3 or TRBV12-4 to TRBJ1-6; no clear D gene. The CDR3 runs 15 residues. Trimming shortened V by 1 base and J by 8 bases, and 12 bases separated the two germline ends. The CDR3 bases are TGTGCCAGCAGTTTAGAAGTCGGTGGGTATTCACCCCTCCACTTT. Translated, it gives CASSLEVGGYSPLHF.

This clonotype came up a few times. The V gene is TRBV5-1, the J gene TRBJ1-1; D possibly corresponds to TRBD1 (6 bases). The CDR3 length is 15 residues. Germline assignment: CDR1 SGHRS and CDR2 YFSETQ. V was cut by 4 bases and J by 1 base, with 14 bases left in between. CDR3 amino acids: CASSPQGQGNTEAFF. The CDR3 DNA sequence: TGCGCCAGCAGCCCACAGGGTCAGGGGAACACTGAAGCTTTCTTT. The variable domain in full, with the rest retrieved from reference TRBV5-1 and TRBJ1-1, is KAGVTQTPRYLIKTRGQQVTLSCSPISGHRSVSWYQQTPGQGLQFLFEYFSETQRNKGNFPGRFSGRQFSNSRSEMNVSTLELGDSALYLCASSPQGQGNTEAFFGQGTRLTVV.

The chain links TRBV4-1 to TRBJ1-6; TRBD1 matches 7 bases. Germline CDR1 reads MGHRA; CDR2 reads YSYEKL. Losses at the gene ends were 1 base for V and 9 bases for J; bases not matched to a gene: 6. The CDR3 length is 15 residues. The CDR3 DNA follows: TGCGCCAGCAGCCAAGTCCGGGACAGCTCTTCACCCCTCCACTTT. Amino acids: CASSQVRDSSSPLHF.

The V and J genes are TRBV6-5 and TRBJ1-1, with D hard to call. CDR3 size: 13 residues. V shed 2 bases and J shed 5 bases, with 9 bases lying between them. Germline CDR1 reads MNHEY; CDR2 reads SVGAGI. Here the CDR3 DNA reads TGTGCCAGCAGTTACGGTGTGGGAACTGAAGCTTTCTTT. Protein: CASSYGVGTEAFF.

This clonotype was seen a single time. The chain carries TRBV5-4 and TRBJ1-2; D gene unclear. CDR3 size: 16 residues. Germline CDR1 SGHNT, CDR2 YYREEE (reference sequence). The CDR3 region is CRLGSFGRRPNYGYTF. The CDR3 nucleotides are TGTCGCTTAGGATCCTTCGGGCGCCGACCGAACTATGGCTACACCTTC. The whole variable domain, filled in from reference TRBV5-4 and TRBJ1-2, reads ETGVTQSPTHLIKTRGQQVTLRCSSQSGHNTVSWYQQALGQGPQFIFQYYREEENGRGNFPPRFSGLQFPNYSSELNVNALELDDSALYLCRLGSFGRRPNYGYTFGSGTRLTVV.

This clonotype was picked up many times. The V and J genes are TRBV7-2 and TRBJ1-6; D call uncertain. CDR3 length: 14 residues. V lost 4 bases and J lost 14, with 18 bases in between. The germline V gene encodes CDR1 SGHTA and CDR2 FQGNSA. The chain's CDR3 is CASSSHAGSGTLHF. CDR3 sequence (DNA): TGTGCCAGCAGCTCCCACGCGGGTTCTGGCACCCTCCACTTT.

This clonotype has only a few counts. The chain has TRBV7-2 and TRBJ1-5; 7 bases are shared with TRBD1. CDR3 length equals 14 residues. The V and J ends lost 5 bases and 5 bases, in that order; junction bases with no gene match: 6. Germline CDR1 is SGHTA and CDR2 is FQGNSA. This CDR3 is CASSARQGHQPQHF. The CDR3 DNA reads as TGTGCCAGCAGCGCTCGACAGGGCCATCAGCCCCAGCATTTT.

V usage is TRBV5-1 and J usage is TRBJ2-3, with 15 bases matching TRBD2. J was trimmed by 0 bases and V by 7 bases; bases with no gene match: 9. The CDR3 consists of 18 residues. Germline V gene lookup returns CDR1 SGHRS and CDR2 YFSETQ. The CDR3 is CASPARTSGGDSTDTQYF. The CDR3 coding sequence is TGCGCCAGCCCCGCTCGGACTAGCGGGGGGGATAGCACAGATACGCAGTATTTT.

The rearrangement uses TRBV3-1 and TRBJ1-6; D unclear. The CDR3 extends over 14 amino acids. V was pared by 1 base and J by 13 bases, with 14 bases between. The germline CDR1 and CDR2 sequences are LGHDT and YNNKEL (reference sequence). The CDR3 protein is CASSQVRGERPLHF. CDR3 coding DNA: TGTGCCAGCAGCCAAGTGCGAGGAGAGAGGCCCCTCCACTTT.